This T cell receptor beta chain derives from a study of blood T cell repertoires in COVID-19. Per the study methods: Amplification of reference gene primers provided the estimated nucleated cell counts. The assay was immunoSEQ multiplex PCR, and TCRdb's table has in-frame clones only and misses some. The V and J calls and clone size come from that table; D and trimming were worked out from the DNA. The sample has approximately 280,000 clones; about 83% are singletons. V trimming: 3 bases; J trimming: 3 bases; junction bases outside the gene matches: 5. The germline V gene has CDR1 KGHSH and CDR2 LQKENI. The CDR3 length is 16 residues. Everyone who took part was roughly 18 to 100 years old, and they came from some 23 US areas. Two negative PCRs, clearance, or symptom resolution had been documented for recovered Cohort 3 donors.

The source material was PBMCs or T cells enriched from blood (not recorded which). The V call is TRBV18, the J call TRBJ2-1, with TRBD2 identical over 10 bases. This TCR derives from a woman aged 40-49 years who had recovered from COVID-19. CDR3 sequence (DNA): TGTGCCAGCTCACCCCTCCTAGCGGGGGACTACAATGAGCAGTTCTTC. The encoded protein is CASSPLLAGDYNEQFF.